This entry concerns a single T cell receptor (beta chain). Its antigen is not identified. The CDR3 is 12 amino acids. Germline V gene lookup returns CDR1 SQVTM and CDR2 ANQGSEA. Between the trimmed V and J ends, which lost 5 bases and 4 bases, there was a span of 8 bases. This sample was taken from a study of post-analysis software for immune sequencing data. Study-wide background: The patients showed relapsing-remitting, secondary progressive and progressive-relapsing multiple sclerosis courses. General study points: Multiple sclerosis patients had significantly lower normalized Chao1 diversity than controls. Strong co-clustering by F measure was evident for samples that had been prepared in the same batch. Elevated frequency relative to controls characterized a handful of TRBV segments in patients, TRBV5-6, TRBV5-1 and TRBV20-1 among them.

Carried by the TCR beta cDNA libraries were unique molecular identifiers. Between about 1 and 11 million T cells gave rise to 500,000 to 600,000 cDNA molecules. TCRdb reprocessed the PCR reads via MiXCR and lists one record per CDR3 protein. Of fewer than 550,000 distinct CDR3 sequences listed, around a third are singletons. This receptor was obtained from a girl aged 2 to 17 with multiple sclerosis. The sequenced material came from blood. This chain uses TRBV29-1 with TRBJ2-2, with a tentative D call TRBD1 (5 bases). The CDR3 loop is CSVSRATGELFF. The DNA for the CDR3 is TGCAGCGTTAGCAGGGCCACCGGGGAGCTGTTTTTT.